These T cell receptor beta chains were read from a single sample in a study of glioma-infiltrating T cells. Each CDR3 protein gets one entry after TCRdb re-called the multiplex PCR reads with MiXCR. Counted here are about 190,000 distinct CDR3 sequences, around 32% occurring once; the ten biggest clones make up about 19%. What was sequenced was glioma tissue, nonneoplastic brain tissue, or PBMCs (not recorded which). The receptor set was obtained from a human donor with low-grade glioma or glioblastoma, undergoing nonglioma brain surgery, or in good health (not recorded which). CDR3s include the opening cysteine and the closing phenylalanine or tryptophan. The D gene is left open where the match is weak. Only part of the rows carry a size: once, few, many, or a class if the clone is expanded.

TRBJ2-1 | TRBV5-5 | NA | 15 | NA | CASSLSQNTYNEQFF | TGTGCCAGCAGCTTGAGTCAGAACACCTACAATGAGCAGTTCTTC
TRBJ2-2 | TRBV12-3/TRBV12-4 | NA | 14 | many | CASSRLRGPGELFF | TGTGCCAGCAGTCGTCTCAGGGGCCCCGGGGAGCTGTTTTTT
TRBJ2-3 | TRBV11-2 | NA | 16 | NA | CASTPLGTERTDTQYF | TGTGCCAGCACCCCTCTAGGAACAGAGAGGACAGATACGCAGTATTTT
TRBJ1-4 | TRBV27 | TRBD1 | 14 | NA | CASRDPGQGEKLFF | TGTGCCAGCAGAGATCCGGGACAGGGGGAAAAACTGTTTTTT
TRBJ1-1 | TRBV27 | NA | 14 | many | CASSLLGVNTEAFF | TGTGCCAGCAGTTTATTAGGGGTGAACACTGAAGCTTTCTTT
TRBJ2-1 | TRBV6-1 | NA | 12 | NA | CASNTRGYEQFF | TGTGCCAGCAACACTAGGGGGTATGAGCAGTTCTTC
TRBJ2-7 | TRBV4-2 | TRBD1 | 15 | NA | CASSQGTGPFQEQYF | TGTGCTAGCAGCCAAGGGACAGGGCCCTTCCAAGAGCAGTACTTT
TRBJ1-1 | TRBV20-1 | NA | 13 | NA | CSARGRLNTEVFF | TGCAGTGCTAGAGGCAGGTTGAACACTGAAGTCTTCTTT
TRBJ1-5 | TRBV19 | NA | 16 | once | CASSMGGRQINQPQHF | TGTGCCAGTAGTATGGGGGGGCGGCAGATCAATCAGCCCCAGCATTTT
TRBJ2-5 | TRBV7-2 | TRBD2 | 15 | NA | CVSSLSTSGIETQYF | TGTGTCAGCAGCCTATCGACTAGCGGGATAGAGACCCAGTACTTC
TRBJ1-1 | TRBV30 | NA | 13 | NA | CAWSGGGNAEAFF | TGTGCCTGGAGTGGAGGAGGGAACGCTGAAGCTTTCTTT
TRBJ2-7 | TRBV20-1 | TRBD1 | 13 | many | CSADGTGPYEQYF | TGCAGTGCCGACGGGACAGGGCCCTACGAGCAGTACTTC
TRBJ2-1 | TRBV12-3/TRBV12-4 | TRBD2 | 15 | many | CASSPIAGGYNEQFF | TGTGCCAGCAGTCCAATAGCGGGAGGGTACAATGAGCAGTTCTTC
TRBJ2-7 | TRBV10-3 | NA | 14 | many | CAISANAGSYEQYF | TGTGCCATCAGTGCCAACGCGGGGTCCTACGAGCAGTACTTC